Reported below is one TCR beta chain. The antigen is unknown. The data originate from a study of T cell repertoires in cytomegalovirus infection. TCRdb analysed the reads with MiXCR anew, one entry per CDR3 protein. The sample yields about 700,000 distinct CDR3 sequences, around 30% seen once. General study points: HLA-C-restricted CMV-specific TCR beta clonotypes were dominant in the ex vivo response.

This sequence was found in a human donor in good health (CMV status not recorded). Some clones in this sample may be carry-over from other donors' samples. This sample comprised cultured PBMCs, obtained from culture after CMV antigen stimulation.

CDR3 in amino acids: CASSLMATATYGYTF. The CDR3 bases are TGTGCCAGCAGCTTGATGGCGACCGCTACCTATGGCTACACCTTC. The J gene is TRBJ1-2, the V gene TRBV5-6, with D hard to call. The CDR3 spans 15 residues. Germline assignment: CDR1 SGHDT and CDR2 YYEEEE. Trimming pared 1 base from V and 4 bases from J, leaving 14 bases between.